This T cell receptor beta chain was recovered during a study of tissue T cells after allogeneic stem cell transplantation. Broader study findings: TCR repertoires tracked anatomic similarity, regardless of disease or transplant status. Across patients, clones rarely overlapped, yet motif clusters were shared tissue-specifically. In patients and mice, blood and spleen missed much of tissue repertoire. Some tissue clones might be persisting host cells; their alloreactivity or antigen specificity was not determined.

Assay used: immunoSEQ multiplex PCR; TCRdb lists only in-frame clones, some missing. The table shows approximately 8,200 clones, with under 55% occurring only once. As to time point: mouse harvest day 7 after allogeneic transplant. The graft held 10^6 splenic CD5+ T cells and 10^7 T-cell-depleted bone marrow cells. CDR3 length equals 15 residues. Looked up from germline, CDR1 is KGHPV and CDR2 is FQNQEV (reference sequence). Germline trimming cut 2 bases from V and 6 bases from J; bases unmatched to any gene: 4. Comments on this clone: Its antigen is unidentified. The germline and genes are mouse ones. The read finishes 1 residue shy of the CDR3 end, and the germline J gene is used to complete it.

The material sequenced was skin. The receptor's source is a female BALB/c mouse given C57BL/6 T cells with graft-versus-host disease after an allogeneic hematopoietic cell transplant. The chain employs TRBV26 and TRBJ2-1, with 10 nucleotides matching TRBD2. The DNA read from the CDR3 is TGTGCCAGCAGTCTGAACTGGGGGGGAACTGCTGAGCAGTTC. This sequence encodes CASSLNWGGTAEQF. The entire CDR3 reads CASSLNWGGTAEQFF.